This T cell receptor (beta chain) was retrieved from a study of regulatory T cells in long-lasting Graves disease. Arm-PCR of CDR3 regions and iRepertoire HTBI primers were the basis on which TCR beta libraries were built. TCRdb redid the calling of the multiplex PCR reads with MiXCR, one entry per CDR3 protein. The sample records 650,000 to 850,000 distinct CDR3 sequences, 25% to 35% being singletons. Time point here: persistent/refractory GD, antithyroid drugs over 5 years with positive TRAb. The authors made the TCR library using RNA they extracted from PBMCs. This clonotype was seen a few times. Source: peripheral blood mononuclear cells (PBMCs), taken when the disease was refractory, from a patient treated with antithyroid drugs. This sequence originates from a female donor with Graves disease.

The CDR3 DNA reads TGTGCCAGCAGGCCCGGGACAGGGGATAAGAAGAACTATGGCTACACCTTC. Translated: CASRPGTGDKKNYGYTF. The rearrangement links TRBV6-2 or TRBV6-3 to TRBJ1-2; 10 nucleotides line up with TRBD1. The CDR3 contains 17 residues. Trimming cost V 6 bases and J 2 bases; bases outside gene matches: 12. CDR1 and CDR2 from the germline V gene are MNHEY and SVGEGT.